One sample yielded the 5 T cell receptor beta chains listed below, sequenced in a study of blood T cell repertoires in COVID-19. Generated by immunoSEQ multiplex PCR, the TCRdb table keeps only in-frame clones and is missing some. In the table there are around 160,000 clones, roughly 89% of which are singletons. Sequencing used PBMCs or T cells enriched from blood (not recorded which). The receptors shown here come from a woman aged 45-60 years who had been exposed to COVID-19.

This chain joins TRBV5-1 and TRBJ1-5; D remains unclear. This CDR3 region has 16 residues. Germline lookup yields CDR1 SGHRS and CDR2 YFSETQ. Trimming shortened V by 7 bases and J by 4 bases, and 21 bases separated the two germline ends. CDR3 loop: CASLPRTGSENQPQHF. CDR3 DNA: TGCGCCAGCCTACCCAGGACCGGGAGCGAGAATCAGCCCCAGCATTTT. The full variable domain, completed using reference TRBV5-1 and TRBJ1-5, is KAGVTQTPRYLIKTRGQQVTLSCSPISGHRSVSWYQQTPGQGLQFLFEYFSETQRNKGNFPGRFSGRQFSNSRSEMNVSTLELGDSALYLCASLPRTGSENQPQHFGDGTRLSIL.

The chain is built from TRBV5-1 and TRBJ2-5; possibly TRBD1 for D (7 bases). This CDR3 spans 13 amino acids. Trimming left V 4 bases short and J 5 bases short, with 12 bases between. The V gene's germline CDR1 is SGHRS and CDR2 YFSETQ. CDR3 loop: CASSLRGEETQYF. As DNA, the CDR3 is TGCGCCAGCAGCCTCAGGGGGGAGGAGACCCAGTACTTC.

The J gene is TRBJ2-7, the V gene TRBV7-9, with 9 bases lining up with TRBD2. V lost 8 bases, J lost 5 bases, and 10 bases stayed unmatched. The germline gives CDR1 SEHNR, CDR2 FQNEAQ (reference sequence). This CDR3 region has 14 residues. CDR3 protein: CASAPAGGMHEQYF. DNA of the CDR3: TGTGCCAGCGCACCAGCGGGAGGTATGCACGAGCAGTACTTC.

This chain links TRBV4-3 with TRBJ2-1; 13 bases fit TRBD2. The CDR3 is 16 amino acids. Looked up from germline, CDR1 is LGHNA and CDR2 is YSLEER. The junction had 2 bases not matched to a gene; V was cut back by 2 bases and J by 4 bases. The CDR3 loop is CASSQRTSGSYNEQFF. The DNA of the CDR3 is TGCGCCAGCAGCCAAAGGACTAGCGGGAGTTACAATGAGCAGTTCTTC.

The V and J genes are TRBV7-2 and TRBJ2-5, with D possibly matching TRBD2 (6 bases). Germline V gives CDR1 SGHTA, CDR2 FQGNSA. This CDR3 is 16 amino acids long. V was cut by 1 base and J by 0 bases, with 12 bases left in between. CDR3 bases: TGTGCCAGCAGCTTAGAGTTAGCGGTGTACCAAGAGACCCAGTACTTC. Translation gives CASSLELAVYQETQYF. Variable domain in full (rest from reference TRBV7-2 and TRBJ2-5): GAGVSQSPSNKVTEKGKDVELRCDPISGHTALYWYRQSLGQGLEFLIYFQGNSAPDKSGLPSDRFSAERTGGSVSTLTIQRTQQEDSAVYLCASSLELAVYQETQYFGPGTRLLVL.